The TCR beta chain described here comes from a study of blood T cell repertoires in COVID-19. Study at large: Material from acute and convalescent COVID-19 was sourced from the United States, Italy and Spain. T cells, B-cell-depleted T cells, or PBMCs supplied cDNA or gDNA.

Germline loops: CDR1 SNHLY, CDR2 FYNNEI. Trimming took 5 bases from V and 1 from J; bases not matched to a gene: 5. This CDR3 is built from 15 residues. In the original analysis: From reference gene primer amplification, estimates of nucleated cell counts were derived. The repertoire was sequenced with immunoSEQ multiplex PCR; TCRdb's copy has only in-frame clones and lacks some. V and J calls plus clone size are reproduced from that table; the DNA served to infer D and trimming. The sample lists tens of thousands of clones, around 86% seen once, with about 7% in the top ten. The sequenced material came from peripheral blood. The chain employs TRBV2 and TRBJ1-5; 7 bases line up with TRBD1. This sequence was found in a human donor with active COVID-19. The donor label of this sample is uncertain. The CDR3: CASSSDRDSNQPQHF. CDR3 nucleotide sequence: TGTGCCAGCAGTTCCGACAGGGACAGCAATCAGCCCCAGCATTTT.